Listed below are T cell receptor beta chains from one sample, sequenced in a study of multiple sclerosis patients with progressive multifocal leukoencephalopathy. TCRdb's copy holds only in-frame clones and misses some; the assay was immunoSEQ multiplex PCR. The table records about 30,000 clones, around 85% of them present only once. Sequencing used PBMCs, obtained from a patient treated with natalizumab. The receptors stem from a woman aged 25-40 years with progressive multifocal leukoencephalopathy. CDR3s include the opening cysteine and the closing phenylalanine or tryptophan. D genes are given only for firm matches. Not all rows give a size; the values are once, few, many and, for expanded clones, a class.

TRBV6-5	-	-	TRBJ1-3	TGTGCCAGCAGATTAAACGGTTTAGGAAACACCATATATTTT	CASRLNGLGNTIYF
TRBV15	-	-	TRBJ2-3	TGTGCCACCAGCCCGGAACCAAGCACAGATACGCAGTATTTT	CATSPEPSTDTQYF
TRBV7-8	few	-	TRBJ2-2	TGTGCCAGCAGCTGGCGAGGACTGAACCCGCTGTTTTTT	CASSWRGLNPLFF
TRBV7-9	few	TRBD1	TRBJ2-7	TGTGCCAGCAGCGAGGACAGGGGACACGAGCAGTACTTC	CASSEDRGHEQYF
TRBV4-2	-	TRBD2	TRBJ2-3	TGTGCCAGCAGCCAAGGGCAGCGGGGGGGCCTGCGCACAGATACGCAGTATTTT	CASSQGQRGGLRTDTQYF
TRBV5-1	-	-	TRBJ1-5	TGCGCCAGCAGTCCGGGTCTCCGGGACAACAATCAGCCCCAGCATTTT	CASSPGLRDNNQPQHF
TRBV5-4	-	-	TRBJ1-2	TGTGCCAGCAGCTTCGGGGTCGGTTATGGCTACACCTTC	CASSFGVGYGYTF
TRBV5-1	-	TRBD1	TRBJ1-6	TGCGCCAGCAGCTTACAGGGGAGCTCCTATAATTCACCCCTCCACTTT	CASSLQGSSYNSPLHF
TRBV28	-	TRBD1	TRBJ1-5	TGTGCCAGCAGGGACGGGACAGGGACTATTTATCAGCCCCAGCATTTT	CASRDGTGTIYQPQHF
TRBV2	-	-	TRBJ1-5	TGTGCCAGCAGTTTGGGACAGCCCCAGCATTTT	CASSLGQPQHF
TRBV7-8	-	-	TRBJ2-6	TGTGCCAGCAGTTTTGCTGGGGCCAACGTCCTGACTTTC	CASSFAGANVLTF
TRBV2	-	-	TRBJ1-1	TGTGCCAGCACTGTACCGGGACATAAGAACACTGAAGCTTTCTTT	CASTVPGHKNTEAFF
TRBV15	few	TRBD1	TRBJ1-6	TGTGCCACCAGCAGAGCCGGAACAGGGGTCCCCCTCCACTTT	CATSRAGTGVPLHF
TRBV6-1	-	TRBD1	TRBJ1-5	TGTGCCAGCAGTGAAGTAAAGAAGGGACAGCCGAGCAATCAGCCCCAGCATTTT	CASSEVKKGQPSNQPQHF
TRBV29-1	-	-	TRBJ2-7	TGCAGCGTCGGGGGTGGCGAGCAGTACTTC	CSVGGGEQYF
TRBV5-1	-	TRBD1	TRBJ1-2	TGCGCCAGCAGCTTGGCGACAGGGACTGGGGGCTACACCTTC	CASSLATGTGGYTF
TRBV7-9	once	-	TRBJ1-4	TGTGCCAGCAGCCCCGGGACACTGCGGGACGAAAAACTGTTTTTT	CASSPGTLRDEKLFF
TRBV5-4	-	-	TRBJ1-3	TGTGCCAGCAGCTTGGCCGGGGGCGGCGGACAGGGAAACACCATATATTTT	CASSLAGGGGQGNTIYF
TRBV7-9	few	-	TRBJ2-7	TGTGCCAGCAGCGCTCCCCGGACGGACTACGAGCAGTACTTC	CASSAPRTDYEQYF
TRBV30	-	-	TRBJ2-3	TGTGCCTGGAGTAAGGGAGATACGCAGTATTTT	CAWSKGDTQYF
TRBV27	-	TRBD1	TRBJ1-4	TGTGCCAGCAGCCCAATTATGACAGGGGGGGTTTATGAAAAACTGTTTTTT	CASSPIMTGGVYEKLFF
TRBV5-8	-	-	TRBJ1-2	TGTGCCAGCAGCTTGGTCGAGGTGTGGGGCTACACCTTC	CASSLVEVWGYTF
TRBV5-1	-	TRBD1	TRBJ2-2	TGCGCCACCAGGGTGGCAGGGGGGAACACCGGGGAGCTGTTTTTT	CATRVAGGNTGELFF
TRBV7-9	-	TRBD1	TRBJ2-2	TGTGCCAGCAGCTTGAGGACAGGGTTCCCCACCGGGGAGCTGTTTTTT	CASSLRTGFPTGELFF
TRBV4-3	-	-	TRBJ1-3	TGCGCCAGCAGCCAAGTCGCAGGGTTGGGGGGAAACACCATATATTTT	CASSQVAGLGGNTIYF
TRBV7-6	-	TRBD2	TRBJ2-1	TGTGCCAGCAGCTTAGTTTTGGGCGGGCTTCCGGGACTAGCGCGGAATGAGCAGTTCTTC	CASSLVLGGLPGLARNEQFF
TRBV2	-	-	TRBJ1-1	TGTGCCAGCAGTTTTTCTGGGGGGGTTACTGAAGCTTTCTTT	CASSFSGGVTEAFF
TRBV28	-	-	TRBJ2-7	TGTGCCAGCAGTTTAGAGGAGGGGCCCTCGTTCTACGAGCAGTACTTC	CASSLEEGPSFYEQYF
TRBV11-2	-	-	TRBJ1-5	TGTGCCAGCAGCTTAGGCAACAGCAATCAGCCCCAGCATTTT	CASSLGNSNQPQHF
TRBV30	-	-	TRBJ2-5	TGTGCCTGGAGCCCGGGCTGGGAGACCCAGTACTTC	CAWSPGWETQYF
TRBV15	-	-	TRBJ2-6	TGTGCCACCAGCAGAGATTACCGCTCGGGGGCCAACGTCCTGACTTTC	CATSRDYRSGANVLTF
TRBV20-1	-	-	TRBJ2-1	TGCAGTGCTAGAGGGTACAATGAGCAGTTCTTC	CSARGYNEQFF
TRBV7-9	-	-	TRBJ2-7	TGTGCCAGCAGTCCCACTAGGAACGAGCAGTACTTC	CASSPTRNEQYF
TRBV27	once	TRBD1	TRBJ2-7	TGTGCCAGCAGTTCCCAACCGGGACAGGTCTACGAGCAGTACTTC	CASSSQPGQVYEQYF
TRBV18	few	-	TRBJ1-2	TGTGCCAGCTCACCAGATACAGCTTACTATGGCTACACCTTC	CASSPDTAYYGYTF
TRBV2	-	-	TRBJ2-7	TGTGCCAGCACCGCACGACTATCCTCCTACGAGCAGTACTTC	CASTARLSSYEQYF
TRBV7-6	-	-	TRBJ2-7	TGTGCCAGCAGTTTAAGAGGAAAACGAGCTCTACTCGAGCAGTACTTC	CASSLRGKRALLEQYF
TRBV7-8	few	-	TRBJ1-2	TGTGCCAGCAGCTTCGACAGTAACTATGGCTACACCTTC	CASSFDSNYGYTF
TRBV4-3	-	-	TRBJ1-6	TGCGCCAGCAGCCAAGATGAGGGAGGTTATTCACCCCTCCACTTT	CASSQDEGGYSPLHF
TRBV5-1	few	-	TRBJ1-2	TGCGCCAGCAGCTTGGCTTCGAATGGCTACACCTTC	CASSLASNGYTF
TRBV5-1	-	-	TRBJ2-1	TGCGCCAGCAGCAAGGACGGTACCAATGAGCAGTTCTTC	CASSKDGTNEQFF